The next 22 T cell receptor beta chains were all read from a single sample in a study of T cells in Graves' hyperthyroidism and ophthalmopathy. Amplified TCR beta CDR3 regions derived from RNA transcripts. In the first-round RT-PCR of the TCR CDR3, the HTBI primer set was used. TCRdb reanalysed the multiplex PCR reads using MiXCR and keeps one entry per CDR3 protein. Of 700,000 or so distinct CDR3 sequences detected, approximately 15% appear once; the ten largest clones hold around 13%. Sequencing used blood. The receptors come from a woman aged 50 to 60 with Graves' ophthalmopathy.

This clonotype was seen repeatedly, ten times or more. The chain employs TRBV5-1 and TRBJ2-2; TRBD2 is a possible D gene (6 bases). The CDR3 has 16 amino acids. Germline V gives CDR1 SGHRS, CDR2 YFSETQ. V dropped 3 bases and J dropped 0 bases, with 12 bases sitting between them. In DNA, the CDR3 is TGCGCCAGCAGCTCGCGTCGCGGGACGAACACCGGGGAGCTGTTTTTT. As protein: CASSSRRGTNTGELFF.

This clonotype was observed a few times. The DNA for the CDR3 is TGCGCCAGCAGCCCCGGTCTGCTTCCAGGCACAGATACGCAGTATTTT. Protein product: CASSPGLLPGTDTQYF. This chain connects TRBV4-1 to TRBJ2-3, with D uncertain. Trimming took 4 bases from V and 1 from J, leaving 15 bases between them. Germline loops: CDR1 MGHRA, CDR2 YSYEKL. The length of the CDR3 is 16 residues.

This clonotype was recorded at least ten times. V and J are TRBV10-3 and TRBJ2-1, with D perhaps TRBD2 (7 bases). The germline V and J ends were trimmed by 0 bases and 2 bases, with 17 bases remaining between them. This CDR3 has 18 amino acids. Germline assignment: CDR1 ENHRY and CDR2 SYGVKD. CDR3 DNA sequence: TGTGCCATCAGTGAGTCGGACAGATGGGGGGGTACCTACAATGAGCAGTTCTTC. As protein: CAISESDRWGGTYNEQFF.

This clonotype came up many times. This chain connects TRBV7-3 to TRBJ2-3, with TRBD2 matching 12 bases. The trim removed 5 bases at V and 4 bases at J, leaving 4 bases unmatched. The length of the CDR3 is 15 residues. Germline loops: CDR1 SGHTA, CDR2 FQGTGA. The CDR3 spells CASSPGTSGSDTQYF. The CDR3 DNA reads TGTGCCAGCAGCCCAGGGACTAGCGGGTCAGATACGCAGTATTTT.

The J gene is TRBJ2-5, the V gene TRBV20-1; TRBD1 matches at 8 bases. The J segment lost 7 bases and the V segment lost 3 bases, leaving 4 bases of the junction unmatched. This CDR3 region has 12 residues. Germline CDR1 is DFQATT and CDR2 is SNEGSKA (reference sequence). The CDR3 DNA follows: TGCAGTGCTAGGATAGGACAGGGGACCCAGTACTTC. This encodes CSARIGQGTQYF.

This clonotype was seen at least ten times. The CDR3 here is CATSDGGRETQYF. DNA for the CDR3: TGTGCCACCAGTGACGGGGGTCGAGAGACCCAGTACTTC. The V and J genes are TRBV24-1 and TRBJ2-5, with a possible D match to TRBD2 (6 bases). CDR3 length: 13 amino acids. V lost 4 bases to trimming and J lost 4 bases, with 9 bases between them. The V gene's germline CDR1 is KGHDR and CDR2 SFDVKD.

The J gene is TRBJ1-1, the V gene TRBV5-4; no clear D. V shed 3 bases and J shed 8 bases, with 14 bases lying between them. Per germline, CDR1 SGHNT and CDR2 YYREEE (reference sequence). The CDR3 loop spans 13 amino acids. The DNA of the CDR3 is TGTGCCAGCAGCTCTTCTGTTTCGTCGGAAGCTTTCTTT. Amino acid sequence: CASSSSVSSEAFF.

The V call is TRBV7-9, the J call TRBJ1-4, with 7 bases aligning to TRBD1. Losses at the gene ends were 3 bases for V and 8 bases for J; bases not matched to a gene: 12. Germline V gives CDR1 SEHNR, CDR2 FQNEAQ (reference sequence). The length of the CDR3 is 16 residues. CDR3 loop: CASSLEGGRVGEKLFF. In DNA, the CDR3 is TGTGCCAGCAGCTTGGAAGGGGGCAGGGTCGGGGAAAAACTGTTTTTT.

This clonotype was picked up many times. The chain is built from TRBV10-3 and TRBJ2-7, with 8 bases identical to TRBD1. Germline trimming cut 5 bases from V and 3 bases from J; bases unmatched to any gene: 9. This CDR3 region has 15 residues. CDR1 and CDR2 (germline): ENHRY, SYGVKD. The DNA of the CDR3 is TGTGCCATCAGTCCAACCGGACAGGGCCTCTACGAGCAGTACTTC. Amino acids: CAISPTGQGLYEQYF.

This clonotype came up many times. This sequence joins TRBV11-2 and TRBJ1-6, with 8 bases matching TRBD1. This CDR3 comprises 15 residues. Germline lookup yields CDR1 SGHAT and CDR2 FQNNGV. The J segment lost 6 bases and the V segment lost 2 bases, leaving 3 bases of the junction unmatched. The CDR3 DNA is TGTGCCAGCAGCTTACAGACAGGGGCTAATTCACCCCTCCACTTT. It codes for CASSLQTGANSPLHF.

This clonotype was seen a few times. The genes are TRBV10-3 and TRBJ1-1; 8 nucleotides align to TRBD1. The CDR3 consists of 14 residues. The V gene end was trimmed by 10 bases and the J gene end by 0 bases; junction bases not matched to a gene: 7. Germline CDR1 ENHRY, CDR2 SYGVKD. The CDR3 DNA sequence: TGTGCCACGAAGCCGACAGGGGTGAACACTGAAGCTTTCTTT. It specifies CATKPTGVNTEAFF.

The CDR3 sequence is CASSFLYLRITSGELFF. The CDR3, as DNA: TGTGCCAGCAGCTTCCTCTACCTTCGGATAACTTCCGGGGAGCTGTTTTTT. This chain joins TRBV28 and TRBJ2-2, with D hard to call. The V end lost 6 bases, the J end lost 6 bases, and 23 bases lay between the germline ends. The CDR3 is 17 amino acids. The V gene's germline CDR1 is MDHEN and CDR2 SYDVKM.

The chain is built from TRBV28 and TRBJ1-2; D remains unclear. Per the germline V gene, CDR1 is MDHEN and CDR2 is SYDVKM. V lost 7 bases, J lost 6 bases, and 18 bases lay in between. The CDR3 is 14 residues long. CDR3 residues: CASNGESRVNGYTF. The DNA for the CDR3 is TGTGCCAGCAACGGAGAATCGCGTGTTAATGGCTACACCTTC.

This clonotype was recorded many times. The rearrangement joins TRBV20-1 to TRBJ2-3, with 10 positions matching TRBD2. CDR3 length: 20 amino acids. Germline trimming cut 5 bases from V and 1 base from J; bases unmatched to any gene: 21. CDR1 and CDR2 (germline): DFQATT, SNEGSKA (reference sequence). The CDR3: CSADPRAGTPGTSGTDTQYF. Here the CDR3 DNA reads TGCAGTGCTGATCCTCGGGCGGGGACACCGGGGACTAGCGGCACAGATACGCAGTATTTT.

In its sample, this clonotype was seen many times. The chain links TRBV7-2 to TRBJ2-1; 10 bases are a match to TRBD2. Germline V gene lookup returns CDR1 SGHTA and CDR2 FQGNSA. The J segment lost 7 bases and the V segment lost 0 bases, leaving 9 bases of the junction unmatched. The length of the CDR3 is 17 residues. The CDR3 here is CASSLARLAGAFNEQFF. CDR3 DNA sequence: TGTGCCAGCAGCTTAGCGAGGCTAGCGGGAGCATTTAATGAGCAGTTCTTC.

Ten or more counts support this clonotype. The chain employs TRBV29-1 and TRBJ2-1; TRBD2 aligns across 7 bases. V dropped 4 bases and J dropped 7; count of bases not matched to a gene: 16. Germline-derived CDR1 and CDR2 are SQVTM and ANQGSEA. The CDR3 loop spans 16 amino acids. The CDR3 spells CSVARSSGRPGNEQFF. CDR3 nucleotide sequence: TGCAGCGTTGCTAGGTCTAGCGGACGCCCTGGGAATGAGCAGTTCTTC.

This chain connects TRBV15 to TRBJ2-3; 7 nucleotides align to TRBD2. J gave up 5 bases and V 3 bases, and 2 bases lay outside the gene matches. Germline V gives CDR1 LNHNV, CDR2 YYDKDF (reference sequence). The CDR3 length is 13 residues. The CDR3 loop is CATSRGGEDTQYF. CDR3 bases: TGTGCCACCAGCAGGGGGGGGGAAGATACGCAGTATTTT.

This clonotype has more than one count but fewer than ten. V gene TRBV12-3 or TRBV12-4 combines with J gene TRBJ2-1; TRBD2 might be the D (5 bases). Trimming left V 1 base short and J 12 bases short, with 13 bases between. CDR3 size: 13 residues. CDR3 bases: TGTGCCAGCAGTTTAGATCCAGCCGCGGGGCAGTTCTTC. Protein sequence: CASSLDPAAGQFF.

This clonotype was recorded at least ten times. The rearrangement links TRBV10-3 to TRBJ1-1; 9 bases agree with TRBD1. The V segment lost 6 bases and the J segment 4 bases; nucleotides outside the gene matches: 3. The CDR3 spans 13 residues. CDR1 and CDR2 from the germline V gene are ENHRY and SYGVKD. The CDR3: CAIRGQGFTEAFF. The CDR3 nucleotides read TGTGCCATCAGAGGACAGGGGTTCACTGAAGCTTTCTTT.

At least ten counts were recorded for this clonotype. The V and J genes are TRBV5-1 and TRBJ1-2; TRBD1 might be the D (5 bases). In germline, CDR1 is SGHRS, CDR2 YFSETQ. Trimming cost V 4 bases and J 7 bases, with 17 bases left between them. The CDR3 sequence is 14 residues long. CDR3 residues: CASSVDRRQGGYTF. CDR3 sequence (DNA): TGCGCCAGCAGCGTCGACCGGCGCCAGGGTGGCTACACCTTC.

The table lists this clonotype with many counts. This chain links TRBV6-2 or TRBV6-3 with TRBJ1-1; unclear D gene. CDR1 is MNHEY and CDR2 is SVGEGT in the germline V gene. This CDR3 spans 13 amino acids. Between the trimmed V and J ends, which lost 6 bases and 8 bases, there was a span of 16 bases. The CDR3 region is CASSRMARSEAFF. The DNA of the CDR3 is TGTGCCAGCAGCCGCATGGCTAGGTCAGAAGCTTTCTTT.

This clonotype was recorded many times. The chain joins TRBV11-2 to TRBJ2-1, with a possible D match to TRBD1 (5 bases). In germline, CDR1 is SGHAT, CDR2 FQNNGV. This CDR3 is 13 amino acids long. V was clipped by 5 bases and J by 6 bases, with 11 bases between them. CDR3 loop: CASSTRGINEQFF. The CDR3, as DNA: TGTGCCAGCAGCACAAGGGGCATCAATGAGCAGTTCTTC.